The 30 T cell receptor beta chains in this list originate from one sample, sequenced in a study of shared clonotypes between healthy human individuals. TCRdb keeps only in-frame clones here, not all; method: immunoSEQ multiplex PCR. The sample contains roughly 770,000 clones, approximately 96% of which appear only once. Naive CD8 populations comprised CD45RO-negative cells positively selected for CCR7, excluding terminally differentiated effector memory CD45RA+ cells. The specimen was naive CD8+ T cells sorted from blood. The receptors were gathered from a man aged 30 to 39 in good health.

The chain uses TRBV7-8 and TRBJ2-3; 8 bases fit TRBD2. Germline CDR1 is SGHVS and CDR2 is FQNEAQ. V dropped 4 bases and J dropped 4; count of bases not matched to a gene: 10. CDR3 length: 16 amino acids. CDR3 amino acids: CASSSQLAEFSDTQYF. Written as DNA, the CDR3 is TGTGCCAGCAGCTCACAACTAGCGGAGTTCTCAGATACGCAGTATTTT.

The chain links TRBV5-6 to TRBJ2-2, with D hard to call. Trimming took off 0 bases at V and 1 base at J, with 4 bases between the two ends. CDR3 length: 14 amino acids. CDR1 is SGHDT and CDR2 is YYEEEE in the germline V gene. DNA for the CDR3: TGTGCCAGCAGCTTGGACAGGAACACCGGGGAGCTGTTTTTT. This encodes CASSLDRNTGELFF.

This chain connects TRBV5-4 to TRBJ2-5; D uncertain. The germline V gene encodes CDR1 SGHNT and CDR2 YYREEE (reference sequence). This CDR3 region has 14 residues. The V gene lost 0 bases and the J gene lost 2 bases, with 8 bases spanning the gap. CDR3 DNA: TGTGCCAGCAGCTTGGGTGAGACTCAAGAGACCCAGTACTTC. Protein product: CASSLGETQETQYF.

A note on this clone: Distinct nucleotide sequences in the sample also encode this CDR3. This chain connects TRBV2 to TRBJ1-5, with D unclear. Germline V gene lookup returns CDR1 SNHLY and CDR2 FYNNEI. CDR3 length equals 12 residues. Between the trimmed V and J ends, which lost 3 bases and 7 bases, there was a span of 7 bases. DNA for the CDR3: TGTGCCAGCAGTGAGGTGGGACAGCCCCAGCATTTT. Its protein product is CASSEVGQPQHF.

The chain carries TRBV9 and TRBJ2-1; 11 bases match TRBD1. The V gene's germline CDR1 is SGDLS and CDR2 YYNGEE. V trimming: 3 bases; J trimming: 2 bases; junction bases outside the gene matches: 4. CDR3 length: 16 residues. CDR3 sequence: CASSAGTGGPYNEQFF. The CDR3 region has the DNA TGTGCCAGCAGCGCCGGGACAGGGGGACCCTACAATGAGCAGTTCTTC.

J is TRBJ1-5 and V is TRBV6-5; 10 nucleotides agree with TRBD1. V lost 6 bases, J lost 6 bases, and 5 bases stayed unmatched. Germline-derived CDR1 and CDR2 are MNHEY and SVGAGI. This CDR3 contains 14 residues. This CDR3 reads CASSTRDRGQPQHF. The DNA for the CDR3 is TGTGCCAGCAGCACCCGGGACAGGGGTCAGCCCCAGCATTTT.

V is TRBV15 and J is TRBJ2-5, with TRBD1 identical over 9 bases. V lost 5 bases, J lost 1 base, and 5 bases stayed unmatched. Germline CDR1 is LNHNV and CDR2 is YYDKDF (reference sequence). This CDR3 has 15 residues. CDR3 bases: TGTGCCACCAGCGGGGACAGGGTGCGCCAAGAGACCCAGTACTTC. The encoded protein is CATSGDRVRQETQYF.

The chain is built from TRBV15 and TRBJ2-5; 7 nucleotides line up with TRBD2. The length of the CDR3 is 15 residues. The V gene's germline CDR1 is LNHNV and CDR2 YYDKDF (reference sequence). With V trimmed by 0 bases and J by 5 bases, 6 bases remained unmatched. CDR3 sequence reads: CATSREGPSGETQYF. CDR3 DNA sequence: TGTGCCACCAGCAGAGAAGGTCCTAGCGGTGAGACCCAGTACTTC. Full variable domain (outside the CDR3, taken from reference TRBV15 and TRBJ2-5): DAMVIQNPRYQVTQFGKPVTLSCSQTLNHNVMYWYQQKSSQAPKLLFHYYDKDFNNEADTPDNFQSRRPNTSFCFLDIRSPGLGDTAMYLCATSREGPSGETQYFGPGTRLLVL.

CDR3 sequence reads: CASSASRTQETQYF. The CDR3 bases are TGTGCCAGCAGCGCTAGCAGGACCCAAGAGACCCAGTACTTC. The V gene is TRBV7-9, the J gene TRBJ2-5; D perhaps matches TRBD2 (5 bases). The CDR3 extends over 14 amino acids. The germline CDR1 and CDR2 sequences are SEHNR and FQNEAQ (reference sequence). The V and J ends lost 5 bases and 1 base respectively, with 11 bases between them.

The chain couples TRBV7-9 to TRBJ2-7, with 9 bases fitting TRBD2. V lost 4 bases, J lost 3 bases, and 4 bases stayed unmatched. CDR1 is SEHNR and CDR2 is FQNEAQ in the germline V gene (reference sequence). This CDR3 has 14 residues. Here the CDR3 DNA reads TGTGCCAGCAGCTCAGAGCGGGAGGTCTACGAGCAGTACTTC. Its translation is CASSSEREVYEQYF.

This chain connects TRBV29-1 to TRBJ2-7, with D perhaps matching TRBD1 or TRBD2 (6 bases each). Trimming left V 0 bases short and J 2 bases short, with 17 bases between. Germline V gene lookup returns CDR1 SQVTM and CDR2 ANQGSEA. The CDR3 length is 16 residues. CDR3: CSVEDWIGGQTYEQYF. In nucleotides, the CDR3 is TGCAGCGTTGAAGATTGGATAGGGGGGCAGACCTACGAGCAGTACTTC.

This chain uses TRBV28 with TRBJ2-1; D possibly corresponds to TRBD1 (5 bases). V lost 6 bases, J lost 9 bases, and 12 bases lay in between. The CDR3 loop spans 12 amino acids. Germline-derived CDR1 and CDR2 are MDHEN and SYDVKM. In DNA, the CDR3 is TGTGCCAGCAGCCTAAGGGGCGGTGAGCAGTTCTTC. It codes for CASSLRGGEQFF.

The rearrangement links TRBV10-2 to TRBJ2-1; TRBD1 matches 8 bases. There are 15 residues in the CDR3. The V segment lost 6 bases and the J segment 2 bases; nucleotides outside the gene matches: 6. Looked up from germline, CDR1 is WSHSY and CDR2 is SAAADI. CDR3 residues: CASRLDRATYNEQFF. As DNA, the CDR3 is TGCGCCAGCAGATTGGACAGGGCCACCTACAATGAGCAGTTCTTC.

The chain recombines TRBV10-2 with TRBJ2-1; TRBD2 matches at 9 bases. This CDR3 has 14 residues. Germline CDR1 reads WSHSY; CDR2 reads SAAADI. V lost 6 bases and J lost 7; bases outside the gene matches: 7. CDR3: CASRTGTSRNEQFF. Here the CDR3 DNA reads TGCGCCAGCAGAACCGGGACTAGCAGGAATGAGCAGTTCTTC.

With regard to this clone: At one of its ends the junction is not consistent with the germline gene, which may arise from a read error. CDR3 sequence reads: CASSQDSYSYGYTF. The CDR3, as DNA: TGTGCCAGCAGTCAAGATTCCTACAGCTATGGCTACACCTTC. The chain is built from TRBV14 and TRBJ1-2; the D is unclear. The CDR3 sequence is 14 residues long. Germline V gives CDR1 SGHDN, CDR2 FVKESK.

The gene calls are TRBV4-3 and TRBJ2-7; D is uncertain. With 0 bases removed from V and 5 bases from J, the gap between germline ends came to 5 bases. CDR1 is LGHNA and CDR2 is YSLEER in the germline V gene. This CDR3 is built from 12 residues. The CDR3 spells CASSQDRHEQYF. The CDR3 bases are TGCGCCAGCAGCCAAGATCGACACGAGCAGTACTTC.

This clone was recorded only once. The chain employs TRBV6-1 and TRBJ1-2, with a tentative D call TRBD1 (6 bases). This CDR3 region has 14 residues. The V end lost 4 bases, the J end lost 4 bases, and 13 bases lay between the germline ends. Germline CDR1 and CDR2: MNHNS and SASEGT. The CDR3 DNA follows: TGTGCCAGCAGTGGATTGGGGGCGACCTATGGCTACACCTTC. It translates to CASSGLGATYGYTF.

This clone was seen a single time. The genes are TRBV4-3 and TRBJ2-7; 7 bases fit TRBD1. Germline V CDR1 and CDR2: LGHNA, YSLEER. The CDR3 extends over 15 amino acids. J was trimmed by 0 bases and V by 1 base; bases with no gene match: 3. This chain's CDR3 is CASSQGQGPSYEQYF. Here the CDR3 DNA reads TGCGCCAGCAGCCAAGGACAGGGACCCTCCTACGAGCAGTACTTC.

The chain employs TRBV7-9 and TRBJ2-7; TRBD2 is a possible D gene (5 bases). V was shortened by 2 bases and J by 4 bases, with 18 bases between the two germline ends. The CDR3 has 16 amino acids. Germline-derived CDR1 and CDR2 are SEHNR and FQNEAQ (reference sequence). DNA of the CDR3: TGTGCCAGCAGCTTATCCTTAGGACTGGAGTCTTACGAGCAGTACTTC. As protein: CASSLSLGLESYEQYF.

The chain combines TRBV30 with TRBJ1-2; TRBD1 matches 10 bases. V gave up 2 bases and J gave up 8 bases; unmatched junction bases: 11. The CDR3 runs 15 residues. Germline V CDR1 and CDR2: GTSNPN, SVGIG (reference sequence). The CDR3 DNA follows: TGTGCCTGGAGTTTAATGGGGACAGGGGTGGAAGGCTACACCTTC. It is translated as CAWSLMGTGVEGYTF. Variable domain in full (rest from reference TRBV30 and TRBJ1-2): SQTIHQWPATLVQPVGSPLSLECTVEGTSNPNLYWYRQAAGRGLQLLFYSVGIGQISSEVPQNLSASRPQDRQFILSSKKLLLSDSGFYLCAWSLMGTGVEGYTFGSGTRLTVV.

The J gene is TRBJ2-7, the V gene TRBV4-1, with D tentatively TRBD2 (5 bases). The ends were cut back, 0 bases at V and 1 base at J, with 16 bases in the middle. CDR3 length equals 17 residues. The germline V gene encodes CDR1 MGHRA and CDR2 YSYEKL. CDR3 residues: CASSQETAGLQSYEQYF. CDR3 DNA sequence: TGCGCCAGCAGCCAAGAAACGGCGGGCCTTCAATCCTACGAGCAGTACTTC.

This rearrangement joins TRBV7-8 to TRBJ2-3; D remains unclear. Germline values: CDR1 SGHVS, CDR2 FQNEAQ. This CDR3 has 17 amino acids. The ends were cut back, 4 bases at V and 5 bases at J, with 22 bases in the middle. CDR3 nucleotide sequence: TGTGCCAGCAGCTATGGAGAAGGAGTTTTTTTTGGAGATACGCAGTATTTT. The encoded protein is CASSYGEGVFFGDTQYF.

J is TRBJ2-3 and V is TRBV11-2; no firm D call. V was cut by 1 base and J by 0 bases, with 11 bases left in between. The CDR3 consists of 16 residues. Germline CDR1 and CDR2: SGHAT and FQNNGV. CDR3 DNA sequence: TGTGCCAGCAGCTTAGGAGCGTTTACTAGCACAGATACGCAGTATTTT. Its translation: CASSLGAFTSTDTQYF.

This clone was counted a single time. The gene calls are TRBV7-9 and TRBJ2-3, with 9 bases fitting TRBD2. The CDR3 covers 15 residues. CDR1 and CDR2 (germline): SEHNR, FQNEAQ (reference sequence). V dropped 2 bases and J dropped 3; count of bases not matched to a gene: 3. The CDR3 here is CASSLTTSGTDTQYF. The CDR3 region has the DNA TGTGCCAGCAGCTTAACGACTAGCGGTACAGATACGCAGTATTTT.

This chain connects TRBV18 to TRBJ2-1, with 10 nucleotides matching TRBD2. The CDR3 contains 14 residues. CDR1 is KGHSH and CDR2 is LQKENI in the germline V gene. The ends lost 3 bases at V and 10 bases at J; junction bases unmatched: 6. The DNA of the CDR3 is TGTGCCAGCTCACCTACCCCGGGACTAGCGGAGCAGTTCTTC. Translating it yields CASSPTPGLAEQFF. The full variable domain, rest sourced from reference TRBV18 and TRBJ2-1, is NAGVMQNPRHLVRRRGQEARLRCSPMKGHSHVYWYRQLPEEGLKFMVYLQKENIIDESGMPKERFSAEFPKEGPSILRIQQVVRGDSAAYFCASSPTPGLAEQFFGPGTRLTVL.

With respect to this clone: Other DNA sequences in this specimen translate into the identical CDR3. V and J are TRBV2 and TRBJ2-7; D is unclear. The CDR3 runs 11 residues. CDR1 SNHLY and CDR2 FYNNEI come from the germline V gene. Between the trimmed V and J ends, which lost 1 base and 3 bases, there was a span of 1 base. CDR3 sequence (DNA): TGTGCCAGCAGTGAAGACTACGAGCAGTACTTC. This codes for CASSEDYEQYF. The whole variable domain, filled in from reference TRBV2 and TRBJ2-7, reads EPEVTQTPSHQVTQMGQEVILRCVPISNHLYFYWYRQILGQKVEFLVSFYNNEISEKSEIFDDQFSVERPDGSNFTLKIRSTKLEDSAMYFCASSEDYEQYFGPGTRLTVT.

V is TRBV30 and J is TRBJ2-7, with 9 nucleotides matching TRBD2. The J segment lost 4 bases and the V segment lost 4 bases, leaving 5 bases of the junction unmatched. This CDR3 is 13 amino acids long. The germline CDR1 and CDR2 sequences are GTSNPN and SVGIG (reference sequence). Here the CDR3 reads CAWTSGATYEQYF. The CDR3 bases are TGTGCCTGGACTAGCGGGGCTACTTACGAGCAGTACTTC. Supplemented by reference TRBV30 and TRBJ2-7, the full variable domain reads SQTIHQWPATLVQPVGSPLSLECTVEGTSNPNLYWYRQAAGRGLQLLFYSVGIGQISSEVPQNLSASRPQDRQFILSSKKLLLSDSGFYLCAWTSGATYEQYFGPGTRLTVT.

V and J are TRBV7-8 and TRBJ2-2; TRBD2 matches at 11 bases. The junction had 12 bases not matched to a gene; V was cut back by 5 bases and J by 4 bases. The CDR3 has 18 residues. Germline V gives CDR1 SGHVS, CDR2 FQNEAQ. The CDR3 protein is CASSPRVAGGLSTGELFF. The CDR3 DNA sequence: TGTGCCAGCAGCCCGCGGGTAGCGGGAGGGTTGTCCACCGGGGAGCTGTTTTTT.

The rearrangement links TRBV27 to TRBJ2-6, with 11 bases aligning to TRBD2. V was pared by 5 bases and J by 0 bases, with 18 bases of the junction left unmatched. The length of the CDR3 is 22 residues. CDR1 is MNHEY and CDR2 is SMNVEV in the germline V gene (reference sequence). The CDR3 coding sequence is TGTGCCAGCAGTGATCAGACTAGCGGGACCACGGAAAACCCCTCTGGGGCCAACGTCCTGACTTTC. It is translated as CASSDQTSGTTENPSGANVLTF.

V is TRBV27 and J is TRBJ2-5, with TRBD1 matching 7 bases. The germline gives CDR1 MNHEY, CDR2 SMNVEV (reference sequence). CDR3 length: 14 residues. With 5 bases clipped from V and 2 bases from J, the junction kept 5 bases outside the gene matches. CDR3 region: CASSTRDRQETQYF. In nucleotides, the CDR3 is TGTGCCAGCAGTACCCGGGACAGACAAGAGACCCAGTACTTC.